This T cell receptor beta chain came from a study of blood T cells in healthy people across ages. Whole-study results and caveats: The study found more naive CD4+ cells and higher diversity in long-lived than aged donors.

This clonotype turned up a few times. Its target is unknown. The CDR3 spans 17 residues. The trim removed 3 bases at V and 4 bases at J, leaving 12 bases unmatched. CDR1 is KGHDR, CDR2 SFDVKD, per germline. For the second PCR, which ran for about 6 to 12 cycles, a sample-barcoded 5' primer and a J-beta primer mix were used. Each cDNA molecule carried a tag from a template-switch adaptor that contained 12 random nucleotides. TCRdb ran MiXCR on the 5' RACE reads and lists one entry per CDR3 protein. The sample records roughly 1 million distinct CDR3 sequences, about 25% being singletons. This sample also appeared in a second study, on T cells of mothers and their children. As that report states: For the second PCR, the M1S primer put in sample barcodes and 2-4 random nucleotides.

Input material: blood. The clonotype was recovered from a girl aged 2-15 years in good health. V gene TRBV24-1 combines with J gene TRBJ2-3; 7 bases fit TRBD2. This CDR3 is CATSDPVEAGMPDTQYF. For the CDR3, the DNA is TGTGCCACCAGTGATCCCGTAGAAGCGGGGATGCCAGATACGCAGTATTTT.